A single count supports the clone carrying this T cell receptor beta chain. This sample stems from a study of control samples from healthy donors and cancer patients. The V end lost 4 bases, the J end lost 4 bases, and 5 bases lay between the germline ends. The CDR3 loop spans 11 amino acids. From germline, CDR1 is SGHNT and CDR2 YENEEA. Using immunoSEQ multiplex PCR, the repertoire was profiled, and TCRdb retains in-frame clones only, with some absent. The table lists around 82,000 clones, 80% to 90% of them singletons. J is TRBJ2-7 and V is TRBV11-3, with D uncertain. The source is a man over 45 in good health. Input material: blood. Written as DNA, the CDR3 is TGTGCCAGCAGCTCCCAATACGAGCAGTACTTC. Translation gives CASSSQYEQYF.